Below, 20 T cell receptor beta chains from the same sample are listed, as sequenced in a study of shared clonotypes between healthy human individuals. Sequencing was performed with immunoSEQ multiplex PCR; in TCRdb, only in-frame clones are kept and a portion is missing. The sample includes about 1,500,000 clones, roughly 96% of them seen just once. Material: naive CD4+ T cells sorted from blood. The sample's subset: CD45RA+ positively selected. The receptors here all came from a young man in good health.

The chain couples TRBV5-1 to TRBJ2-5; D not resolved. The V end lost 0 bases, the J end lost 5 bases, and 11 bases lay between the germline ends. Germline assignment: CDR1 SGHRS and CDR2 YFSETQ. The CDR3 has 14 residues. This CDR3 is CASSLVPSLETQYF. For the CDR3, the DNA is TGCGCCAGCAGCTTGGTGCCTAGTCTGGAGACCCAGTACTTC.

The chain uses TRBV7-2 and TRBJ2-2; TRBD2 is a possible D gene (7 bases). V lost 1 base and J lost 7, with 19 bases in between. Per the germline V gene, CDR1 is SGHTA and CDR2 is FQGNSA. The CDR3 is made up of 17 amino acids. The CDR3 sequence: CASSLGGRRETGGELFF. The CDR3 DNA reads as TGTGCCAGCAGCTTAGGGGGGCGGCGGGAGACAGGCGGGGAGCTGTTTTTT.

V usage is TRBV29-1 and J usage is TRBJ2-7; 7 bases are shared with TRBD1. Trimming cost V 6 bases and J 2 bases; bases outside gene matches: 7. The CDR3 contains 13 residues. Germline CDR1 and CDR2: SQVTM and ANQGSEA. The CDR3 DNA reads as TGCAGCGTAAACAGGGGCCTTACCTACGAGCAGTACTTC. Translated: CSVNRGLTYEQYF.

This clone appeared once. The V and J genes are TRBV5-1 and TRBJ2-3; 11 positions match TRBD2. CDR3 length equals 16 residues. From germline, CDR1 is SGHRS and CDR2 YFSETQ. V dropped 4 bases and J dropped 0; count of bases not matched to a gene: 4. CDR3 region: CASSGRTSGSTDTQYF. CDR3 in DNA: TGCGCCAGCAGCGGTAGGACTAGCGGGAGCACAGATACGCAGTATTTT.

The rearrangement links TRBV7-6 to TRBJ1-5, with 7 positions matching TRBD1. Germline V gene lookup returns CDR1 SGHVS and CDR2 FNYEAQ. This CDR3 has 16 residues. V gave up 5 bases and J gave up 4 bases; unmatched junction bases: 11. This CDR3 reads CASSTLEGQQNQPQHF. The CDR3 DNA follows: TGTGCCAGCAGCACGCTTGAGGGACAGCAAAATCAGCCCCAGCATTTT.

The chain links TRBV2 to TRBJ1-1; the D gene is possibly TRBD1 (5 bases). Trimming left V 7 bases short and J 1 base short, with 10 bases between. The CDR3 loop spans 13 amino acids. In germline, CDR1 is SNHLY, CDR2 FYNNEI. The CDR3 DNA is TGTGCCAGCAACCTGGGACGGAACACTGAAGCTTTCTTT. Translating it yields CASNLGRNTEAFF.

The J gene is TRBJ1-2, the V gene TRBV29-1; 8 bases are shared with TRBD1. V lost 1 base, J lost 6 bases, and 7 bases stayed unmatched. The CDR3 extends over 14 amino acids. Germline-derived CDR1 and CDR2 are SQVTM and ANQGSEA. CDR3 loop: CSVEAPQGAHGYTF. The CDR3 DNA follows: TGCAGCGTTGAAGCTCCCCAGGGGGCTCATGGCTACACCTTC.

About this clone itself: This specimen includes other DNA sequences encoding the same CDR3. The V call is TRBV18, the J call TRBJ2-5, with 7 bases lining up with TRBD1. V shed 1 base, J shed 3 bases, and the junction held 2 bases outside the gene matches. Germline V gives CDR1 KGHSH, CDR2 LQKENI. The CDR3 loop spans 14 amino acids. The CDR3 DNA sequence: TGTGCCAGCTCACCACTCGACAGGGAAGAGACCCAGTACTTC. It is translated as CASSPLDREETQYF.

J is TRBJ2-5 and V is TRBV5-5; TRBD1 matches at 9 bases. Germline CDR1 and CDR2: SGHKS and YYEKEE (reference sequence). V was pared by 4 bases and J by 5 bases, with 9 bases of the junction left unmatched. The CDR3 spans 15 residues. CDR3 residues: CASSPLGTGRETQYF. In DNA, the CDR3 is TGTGCCAGCAGCCCGCTCGGGACAGGGCGGGAGACCCAGTACTTC.

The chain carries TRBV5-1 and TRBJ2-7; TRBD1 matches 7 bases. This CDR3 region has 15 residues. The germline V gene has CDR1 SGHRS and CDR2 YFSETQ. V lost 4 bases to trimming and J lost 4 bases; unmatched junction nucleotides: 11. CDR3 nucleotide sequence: TGCGCCAGCAGCCTTGAGAGAGCAGGGGGTTACGAGCAGTACTTC. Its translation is CASSLERAGGYEQYF.

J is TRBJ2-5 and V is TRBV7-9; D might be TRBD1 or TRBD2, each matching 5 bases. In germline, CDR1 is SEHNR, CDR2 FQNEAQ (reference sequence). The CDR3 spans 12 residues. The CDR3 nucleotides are TGTGCGGCAAGGGGACGGCAAGAGACCCAGTACTTC. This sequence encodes CAARGRQETQYF.

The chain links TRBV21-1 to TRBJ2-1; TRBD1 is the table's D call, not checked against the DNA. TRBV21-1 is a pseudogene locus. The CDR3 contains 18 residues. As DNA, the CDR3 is TGTGCCAGCAGCGCCGGCCCAAACGTAACAGCCTCGTACAATGAGCAGTTCTTC. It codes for CASSAGPNVTASYNEQFF.

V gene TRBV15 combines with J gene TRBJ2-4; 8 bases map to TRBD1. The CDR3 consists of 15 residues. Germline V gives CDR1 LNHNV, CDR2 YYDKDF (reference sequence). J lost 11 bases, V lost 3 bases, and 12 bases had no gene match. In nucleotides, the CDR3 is TGTGCCACCAGCAGTGGGATGGACAGGGTTTTCTTTCAGTACTTC. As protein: CATSSGMDRVFFQYF.

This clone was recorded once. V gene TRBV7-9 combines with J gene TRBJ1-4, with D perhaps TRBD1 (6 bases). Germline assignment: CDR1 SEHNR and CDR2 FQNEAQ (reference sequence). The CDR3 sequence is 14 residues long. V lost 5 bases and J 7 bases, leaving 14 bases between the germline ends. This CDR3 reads CASSDTGRGEKLFF. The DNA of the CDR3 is TGTGCCAGCAGCGATACAGGGAGGGGTGAAAAACTGTTTTTT.

The CDR3 DNA reads TGTGCAAGTCGCTTAAATCCAGAGCAGTACTTC. Its translation: CASRLNPEQYF. The genes are TRBV12-2 and TRBJ2-7; the DNA was not compared with TRBD1, the D call given in the table. TRBV12-2 is given as a pseudogene. This CDR3 is built from 11 residues.

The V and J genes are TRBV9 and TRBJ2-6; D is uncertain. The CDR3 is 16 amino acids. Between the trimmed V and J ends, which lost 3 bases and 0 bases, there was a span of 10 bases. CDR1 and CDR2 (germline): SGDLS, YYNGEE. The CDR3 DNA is TGTGCCAGCAGCGCCCAGACTCGCTCTGGGGCCAACGTCCTGACTTTC. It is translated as CASSAQTRSGANVLTF.

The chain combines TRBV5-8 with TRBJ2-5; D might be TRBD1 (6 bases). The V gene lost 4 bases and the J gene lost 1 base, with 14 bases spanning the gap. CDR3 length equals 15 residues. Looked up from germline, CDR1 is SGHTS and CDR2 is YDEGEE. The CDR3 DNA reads TGTGCCAGCAGCCCCTGGATGACAGGCCAAGAGACCCAGTACTTC. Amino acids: CASSPWMTGQETQYF. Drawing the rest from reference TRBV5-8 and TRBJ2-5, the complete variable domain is EAGVTQSPTHLIKTRGQQATLRCSPISGHTSVYWYQQALGLGLQFLLWYDEGEERNRGNFPPRFSGRQFPNYSSELNVNALELEDSALYLCASSPWMTGQETQYFGPGTRLLVL.

The CDR3 DNA reads TGTGCCAGCAGTCAACAAGGGACCTGGGGCACTGAAGCTTTCTTT. This translates into CASSQQGTWGTEAFF. This chain uses TRBV2 with TRBJ1-1; maybe TRBD1 (5 bases). V was shortened by 5 bases and J by 4 bases, with 17 bases between the two germline ends. The CDR3 consists of 15 residues. CDR1 is SNHLY, CDR2 FYNNEI, per germline. The full variable domain, completed using reference TRBV2 and TRBJ1-1, is EPEVTQTPSHQVTQMGQEVILRCVPISNHLYFYWYRQILGQKVEFLVSFYNNEISEKSEIFDDQFSVERPDGSNFTLKIRSTKLEDSAMYFCASSQQGTWGTEAFFGQGTRLTVV.

The CDR3 is CASSLTTGTQYVYEQYF. The CDR3 nucleotides read TGCGCCAGCAGCCTCACGACCGGGACTCAGTATGTCTACGAGCAGTACTTC. V usage is TRBV4-3 and J usage is TRBJ2-7; D is perhaps TRBD2 (6 bases). Germline CDR1 and CDR2: LGHNA and YSLEER. The CDR3 consists of 17 residues. V lost 4 bases and J lost 3, with 22 bases in between.

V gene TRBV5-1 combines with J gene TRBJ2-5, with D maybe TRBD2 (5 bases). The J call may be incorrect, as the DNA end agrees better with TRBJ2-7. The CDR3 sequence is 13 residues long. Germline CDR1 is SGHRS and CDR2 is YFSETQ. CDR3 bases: TGCGCCAGCAGCCGGGAAGGCCCCTACGAGCAGTACTTC. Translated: CASSREGPYEQYF.